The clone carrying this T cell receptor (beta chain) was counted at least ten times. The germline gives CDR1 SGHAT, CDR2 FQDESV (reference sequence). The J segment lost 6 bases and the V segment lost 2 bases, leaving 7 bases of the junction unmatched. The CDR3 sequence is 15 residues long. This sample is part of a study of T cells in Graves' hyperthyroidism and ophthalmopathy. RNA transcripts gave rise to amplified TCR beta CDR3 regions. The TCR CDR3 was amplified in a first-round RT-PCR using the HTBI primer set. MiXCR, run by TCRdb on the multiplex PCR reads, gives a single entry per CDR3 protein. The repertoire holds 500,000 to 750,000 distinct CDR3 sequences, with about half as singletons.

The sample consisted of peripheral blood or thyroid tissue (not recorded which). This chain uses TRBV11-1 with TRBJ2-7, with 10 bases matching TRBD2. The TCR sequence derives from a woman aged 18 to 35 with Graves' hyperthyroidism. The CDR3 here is CASSLQREGLSEQYF. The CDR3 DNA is TGTGCCAGCAGCTTACAGCGGGAGGGCCTGAGCGAGCAGTACTTC.